The text below deals with one T cell receptor (beta chain). This sample stems from a study of T cell responses to AZD1222 COVID-19 vaccine. Profiled with immunoSEQ multiplex PCR; TCRdb holds only in-frame clones, not every one. In the table there are 100,000 or so clones, 82% of which are singletons. This CDR3 spans 17 amino acids. Germline values: CDR1 SGHAT, CDR2 FQNNGV. V gave up 1 base and J gave up 5 bases; unmatched junction bases: 11. The TCR sequence derives from an adult in good health. Sequences were derived from peripheral blood, sampled on day 0 of AZD1222 vaccination. The rearrangement links TRBV11-2 to TRBJ2-5; TRBD1 agrees at 9 bases. In DNA form, the CDR3 reads TGTGCCAGCAGCTTAGTGTGGACAGGGGCGGGTTTGGAGACCCAGTACTTC. It yields the protein CASSLVWTGAGLETQYF.